The 22 T cell receptor beta chains given below trace back to one sample, sequenced in a study of shared clonotypes between healthy human individuals. Profiling relied on immunoSEQ multiplex PCR, and the TCRdb table lists in-frame clones only, not all of them. The sample includes 550,000 to 700,000 clones, about 80% of them seen just once. The sequenced sample was memory CD4+ T cells sorted from blood. The subset here: CD45RA-negative fraction. The receptors come from a woman younger than 45 in good health.

The chain joins TRBV5-1 to TRBJ1-1; 7 nucleotides match TRBD1. The CDR3 extends over 15 amino acids. CDR1 and CDR2 (germline): SGHRS, YFSETQ. The junction had 11 bases not matched to a gene; V was cut back by 4 bases and J by 5 bases. CDR3 in DNA: TGCGCCAGCAGCCCCGAGGAGGGGACAGTAACTGAAGCTTTCTTT. Translated: CASSPEEGTVTEAFF.

This chain joins TRBV11-3 and TRBJ2-3, with 7 bases lining up with TRBD1. The CDR3 is made up of 14 amino acids. Unmatched junction bases numbered 5, after V lost 6 bases and J lost 2 bases. Germline CDR1 SGHNT, CDR2 YENEEA. The DNA for the CDR3 is TGTGCCAGCAGTCGGGACAGTGACACAGATACGCAGTATTTT. Its protein is CASSRDSDTDTQYF.

This clone appeared once. This chain uses TRBV18 with TRBJ2-7; D is perhaps TRBD1 (6 bases). The CDR3 consists of 14 residues. Per the germline V gene, CDR1 is KGHSH and CDR2 is LQKENI. V lost 0 bases to trimming and J lost 3 bases, with 9 bases between them. CDR3 protein: CASSPPDSYYEQYF. Here the CDR3 DNA reads TGTGCCAGCTCACCACCGGACAGTTACTACGAGCAGTACTTC.

This chain uses TRBV18 with TRBJ1-2, with no clear D. This CDR3 contains 13 residues. The germline CDR1 and CDR2 sequences are KGHSH and LQKENI. V shed 3 bases and J shed 6 bases, with 11 bases lying between them. CDR3 nucleotides: TGTGCCAGCTCACCCTCGGTCGACGATGGCTACACCTTC. The encoded protein is CASSPSVDDGYTF.

V usage is TRBV21-1 and J usage is TRBJ1-1. TRBV21-1 corresponds to a pseudogene. CDR3 length: 17 amino acids. This chain's CDR3 is CASHPPNLTWGNTEAFF. The DNA for the CDR3 is TGTGCCAGCCACCCTCCCAACTTAACATGGGGGAACACTGAAGCTTTCTTT.

The CDR3 coding sequence is TGTGCCAGCAGGCCCGACGGCGCCCCGACCTACGAGCAGTACTTC. Protein: CASRPDGAPTYEQYF. The V call is TRBV2, the J call TRBJ2-7; D is unclear. V gave up 6 bases and J gave up 2 bases, with 17 bases separating them. CDR3 length equals 15 residues. Looked up from germline, CDR1 is SNHLY and CDR2 is FYNNEI.

The chain recombines TRBV6-6 with TRBJ2-7; D possibly uses TRBD1 or TRBD2 (6 bases each). The germline V gene encodes CDR1 MNHNY and CDR2 SVGAGI (reference sequence). This CDR3 contains 13 residues. V lost 1 base, J lost 4 bases, and 8 bases lay in between. The CDR3 DNA is TGTGCCAGCAGTTACTTAGGGGGGTACGAGCAGTACTTC. Amino acids: CASSYLGGYEQYF.

The CDR3 here is CASSIDVRQSNQPQHF. As DNA, the CDR3 is TGTGCCAGTAGTATAGATGTGAGACAGAGCAATCAGCCCCAGCATTTT. This rearrangement joins TRBV19 to TRBJ1-5; possible D gene TRBD1, 5 bases. The V gene lost 0 bases and the J gene lost 1 base, with 10 bases spanning the gap. The CDR3 runs 16 residues. Germline lookup yields CDR1 LNHDA and CDR2 SQIVND (reference sequence).

V usage is TRBV5-4 and J usage is TRBJ2-7; TRBD1 matches 8 bases. The germline V gene encodes CDR1 SGHNT and CDR2 YYREEE (reference sequence). V lost 3 bases and J lost 2; bases outside the gene matches: 16. The CDR3 has 18 residues. The CDR3 DNA reads as TGTGCCAGCAGCTCCTTCTCGGCTGGGGGGACAGGAGCCTACGAGCAGTACTTC. Its protein is CASSSFSAGGTGAYEQYF.

This clone has a handful of counts. Other DNA sequences in this sample translate to the same CDR3. The chain recombines TRBV5-1 with TRBJ2-3; D is perhaps TRBD1 or TRBD2 (6 bases each). The CDR3 runs to 14 residues. Germline V gene lookup returns CDR1 SGHRS and CDR2 YFSETQ. Trimming stripped 5 bases from V and 2 bases from J, with 12 bases between. The CDR3 spells CASSGGGYTDTQYF. For the CDR3, the DNA is TGCGCCAGCAGTGGAGGGGGATACACAGATACGCAGTATTTT.

This clone was recorded a few times. The chain couples TRBV15 to TRBJ2-5, with 7 bases fitting TRBD2. Germline values: CDR1 LNHNV, CDR2 YYDKDF (reference sequence). Losses at the gene ends were 0 bases for V and 4 bases for J; bases not matched to a gene: 5. The CDR3 runs 15 residues. The CDR3 spells CATSRDFGGTETQYF. The CDR3 region has the DNA TGTGCCACCAGCAGAGATTTCGGGGGGACAGAGACCCAGTACTTC.

The chain joins TRBV28 to TRBJ2-6; D is unresolved. The length of the CDR3 is 15 residues. Trimming shortened V by 6 bases and J by 4 bases, and 13 bases separated the two germline ends. From germline, CDR1 is MDHEN and CDR2 SYDVKM. The CDR3 here is CASRPQLAGANVLTF. The CDR3 nucleotides are TGTGCCAGCAGACCTCAGTTGGCAGGGGCCAACGTCCTGACTTTC.

The CDR3 DNA sequence: TGTGCCAGCAAAGACAGGGGGTCGGGCTACACCTTC. Protein sequence: CASKDRGSGYTF. The chain recombines TRBV28 with TRBJ1-2; 9 nucleotides match TRBD1. The germline V gene has CDR1 MDHEN and CDR2 SYDVKM. CDR3 length: 12 residues. V lost 7 bases to trimming and J lost 8 bases; unmatched junction nucleotides: 5.

The chain has TRBV2 and TRBJ2-5; 7 bases align to TRBD1. This CDR3 spans 14 amino acids. The J segment lost 1 base and the V segment lost 7 bases, leaving 6 bases of the junction unmatched. The germline gives CDR1 SNHLY, CDR2 FYNNEI. CDR3 nucleotides: TGTGCCAGCAAAGGGGGCGCTTCCCAAGAGACCCAGTACTTC. Translation gives CASKGGASQETQYF. The full variable domain, with the rest looked up from reference TRBV2 and TRBJ2-5, is EPEVTQTPSHQVTQMGQEVILRCVPISNHLYFYWYRQILGQKVEFLVSFYNNEISEKSEIFDDQFSVERPDGSNFTLKIRSTKLEDSAMYFCASKGGASQETQYFGPGTRLLVL.

This chain's CDR3 is CSARYRSSTDTQYF. The CDR3 DNA reads TGCAGCGCCCGCTACAGGTCTAGCACAGATACGCAGTATTTT. The V gene is TRBV29-1, the J gene TRBJ2-3; D possibly corresponds to TRBD1 (5 bases). V lost 7 bases to trimming and J lost 0 bases, with 14 bases between them. Per the germline V gene, CDR1 is SQVTM and CDR2 is ANQGSEA. The length of the CDR3 is 14 residues.

The V gene is TRBV2, the J gene TRBJ1-4; perhaps TRBD1 as D (5 bases). This CDR3 is built from 13 residues. The germline V and J ends were trimmed by 8 bases and 6 bases, with 13 bases remaining between them. Germline V gene lookup returns CDR1 SNHLY and CDR2 FYNNEI. CDR3 DNA sequence: TGTGCCAGCTCCTCGGACACCGATGAAAAACTGTTTTTT. Amino acids: CASSSDTDEKLFF.

The chain uses TRBV28 and TRBJ2-7, with 9 nucleotides matching TRBD2. Germline CDR1 and CDR2: MDHEN and SYDVKM. The CDR3 is 12 residues long. Trimming at V came to 10 bases and at J to 6 bases, leaving 7 bases not matched to a gene. The CDR3 DNA follows: TGTGCCACCCTAGCGGGACCGGGCGAGCAGTACTTC. It is translated as CATLAGPGEQYF. Full variable domain (missing parts from reference TRBV28 and TRBJ2-7): DVKVTQSSRYLVKRTGEKVFLECVQDMDHENMFWYRQDPGLGLRLIYFSYDVKMKEKGDIPEGYSVSREKKERFSLILESASTNQTSMYLCATLAGPGEQYFGPGTRLTVT.

The chain links TRBV5-6 to TRBJ1-3, with D unclear. The germline V gene encodes CDR1 SGHDT and CDR2 YYEEEE. V dropped 5 bases and J dropped 0 bases, with 6 bases sitting between them. The CDR3 sequence is 13 residues long. The CDR3 protein is CASRARSGNTIYF. The CDR3 DNA reads TGTGCCAGCAGAGCCCGCTCTGGAAACACCATATATTTT.

CDR3 DNA sequence: TGTGCCAGCTCACTTTTTTCGCTCGGGCAGGGGTTCATGAACACTGAAGCTTTCTTT. Encoded protein: CASSLFSLGQGFMNTEAFF. The chain employs TRBV18 and TRBJ1-1, with D maybe TRBD1 (6 bases). This CDR3 has 19 amino acids. Germline lookup yields CDR1 KGHSH and CDR2 LQKENI. The germline V and J ends were trimmed by 4 bases and 0 bases, with 24 bases remaining between them.

The chain is built from TRBV19 and TRBJ2-2; 11 nucleotides match TRBD2. Germline CDR1 LNHDA, CDR2 SQIVND (reference sequence). Trimming cost V 7 bases and J 2 bases; bases outside gene matches: 6. The CDR3 is 16 amino acids. The CDR3: CASTVAGGINTGELFF. The CDR3 DNA is TGTGCCAGTACTGTAGCGGGAGGGATTAACACCGGGGAGCTGTTTTTT.

This clone was detected once. The CDR3 sequence: CASSPRRDQPQHF. The CDR3 DNA follows: TGTGCCAGCTCACCTCGACGGGATCAGCCCCAGCATTTT. The chain has TRBV18 and TRBJ1-5, with D unresolved. V was pared by 3 bases and J by 5 bases, with 8 bases between. The CDR3 loop spans 13 amino acids. Looked up from germline, CDR1 is KGHSH and CDR2 is LQKENI.

The chain uses TRBV4-1 and TRBJ2-7; TRBD1 matches at 7 bases. The ends lost 1 base at V and 4 bases at J; junction bases unmatched: 10. This CDR3 is built from 16 residues. The germline V gene has CDR1 MGHRA and CDR2 YSYEKL. For the CDR3, the DNA is TGCGCCAGCAGCCAAGTCGTCGGGCAGGGGGTATACGAGCAGTACTTC. Translation gives CASSQVVGQGVYEQYF.